This is a list of T cell receptor beta chains from one sample in a study of T cell repertoires in cytomegalovirus infection. TCRdb reprocessed the reads with MiXCR, giving one entry per CDR3 protein. This sample has some 700,000 distinct CDR3 sequences; around a third occur once, and the top ten carry 15% to 20%. These receptors lack a known antigen. The input for sequencing was cultured PBMCs, taken from culture after CMV antigen stimulation. The source is a human donor in good health (CMV status not recorded). Some clones in this sample may be carry-over from other donors' samples. Each CDR3 is given with its conserved first and last residue. A D gene is named only where the DNA matches it firmly. For some rows the clone size is stated as once, few or many, or as a class when expanded; others skip it.

V	J	size	D	CDR3	DNA
TRBV4-1	TRBJ1-1	.	.	CASSHTQVSGGEAFF	TGCGCCAGCAGCCACACGCAGGTGTCGGGCGGTGAAGCTTTCTTT
TRBV15	TRBJ2-5	.	.	CATSSRRAQKTQYF	TGTGCCACCAGCAGTAGGCGGGCCCAGAAGACCCAGTACTTC
TRBV6-5	TRBJ2-7	few	.	CASSSPERGDEQYF	TGTGCCAGCAGTAGTCCGGAGAGGGGGGACGAGCAGTACTTC
TRBV28	TRBJ2-1	once	TRBD2	CASIASGGLDNEQFF	TGTGCCAGCATTGCCAGCGGGGGGCTAGACAATGAGCAGTTCTTC
TRBV4-2	TRBJ2-7	.	.	CASSQDLILREQYF	TGTGCCAGCAGCCAAGACCTCATTTTACGAGAGCAGTACTTC
TRBV12-3/TRBV12-4	TRBJ2-7	.	.	CASSFKGGSRTYEQYF	TGTGCCAGCAGTTTTAAGGGGGGGTCGCGGACCTACGAGCAGTACTTC
TRBV6-2/TRBV6-3	TRBJ1-1	few	.	CASREVARTEAFF	TGTGCCAGCAGAGAAGTGGCGAGGACTGAAGCTTTCTTT
TRBV10-1	TRBJ2-3	.	TRBD2	CASSEFEGLAGVTSSDTQYF	TGCGCCAGCAGTGAGTTTGAGGGACTAGCGGGAGTAACGTCGTCGGATACGCAGTATTTT
TRBV29-1	TRBJ1-1	.	TRBD1	CSLMGQGLPGAFF	TGCAGCCTAATGGGACAGGGCCTTCCTGGAGCTTTCTTT
TRBV7-2	TRBJ1-2	many	.	CASSPQGSNGYTF	TGTGCCAGCAGCCCGCAGGGATCGAATGGCTACACCTTC
TRBV7-2	TRBJ2-3	many	TRBD2	CASSSSGRATDTQYF	TGTGCCAGCAGCTCGAGCGGGAGGGCCACAGATACGCAGTATTTT
TRBV28	TRBJ2-4	once	.	CASSLSPAGEFQYF	TGTGCCAGCAGTTTGAGCCCGGCCGGGGAGTTTCAGTACTTC
TRBV7-2	TRBJ2-5	many	TRBD2	CASTLAGGFQETQYF	TGTGCCAGCACCCTAGCGGGAGGCTTCCAAGAGACCCAGTACTTC
TRBV5-6	TRBJ2-1	few	.	CASSLGPGPYNEQFF	TGTGCCAGCAGCTTGGGTCCAGGGCCCTACAATGAGCAGTTCTTC
TRBV7-2	TRBJ2-7	many	.	CASSLGPLSNYEQYF	TGTGCCAGCAGCTTAGGTCCCCTGAGCAACTACGAGCAGTACTTC
TRBV5-6	TRBJ1-2	.	.	CASSEWQSYFGYTF	TGTGCCAGCAGCGAGTGGCAGAGCTATTTTGGCTACACCTTC
TRBV12-3/TRBV12-4	TRBJ1-1	.	TRBD1	CASSFGGRTGGLAFF	TGTGCCAGCAGTTTTGGGGGGAGGACAGGGGGCCTCGCTTTCTTT
TRBV6-8	TRBJ2-3	.	.	CASSYAFQSTDTQYF	TGTGCCAGCAGTTACGCTTTCCAGAGCACAGATACGCAGTATTTT
TRBV6-1	TRBJ2-2	.	.	CATHLLANTGELFF	TGTGCCACCCATTTGCTCGCGAACACCGGGGAGCTGTTTTTT
TRBV7-2	TRBJ1-5	many	.	CASSPQAGGDQPQHF	TGTGCCAGCAGCCCCCAGGCAGGAGGGGATCAGCCCCAGCATTTT
TRBV10-2	TRBJ2-1	.	TRBD2	CASSVNGLAVYNEQFF	TGCGCCAGCAGTGTGAACGGACTAGCGGTTTACAATGAGCAGTTCTTC
TRBV6-2/TRBV6-3	TRBJ2-1	few	.	CASSPRSRGFNEQFF	TGTGCCAGCAGCCCGCGGTCCCGGGGTTTCAATGAGCAGTTCTTC
TRBV12-3/TRBV12-4	TRBJ2-7	.	.	CASSLFSVGEQYF	TGTGCCAGCAGTTTATTCTCCGTTGGGGAGCAGTACTTC
TRBV5-1	TRBJ2-1	.	.	CASSLVGGNYYNEQFF	TGCGCCAGCAGCTTGGTAGGGGGGAACTACTACAATGAGCAGTTCTTC
TRBV11-2	TRBJ2-3	.	.	CASSLDSLWDTQYF	TGTGCCAGCAGCTTAGACAGCCTTTGGGATACGCAGTATTTT
TRBV6-1	TRBJ2-3	.	TRBD2	CASSTRTSGRPIGDTQYF	TGTGCCAGCAGTACTAGGACTAGCGGGCGGCCAATCGGAGATACGCAGTATTTT
TRBV6-2/TRBV6-3	TRBJ2-1	.	.	CASSRTGSGYNEQFF	TGTGCCAGCAGCCGCACAGGGTCTGGCTACAATGAGCAGTTCTTC
TRBV7-2	TRBJ2-5	.	TRBD2	CASSSRLAGGSETQYF	TGTGCCAGCAGCTCCAGACTAGCGGGAGGGTCAGAGACCCAGTACTTC
TRBV20-1	TRBJ1-1	.	.	CSARDLSSNTEAFF	TGCAGTGCTAGAGACCTATCTTCGAACACTGAAGCTTTCTTT
TRBV7-4	TRBJ2-7	.	TRBD1	CASSFRQGAGEQYF	TGTGCCAGCAGCTTCCGACAGGGGGCTGGAGAGCAGTACTTC
TRBV5-5	TRBJ2-7	.	TRBD1	CASSSIGTGPSYEQYF	TGTGCCAGCAGCTCGATTGGGACAGGCCCCTCCTACGAGCAGTACTTC
TRBV29-1	TRBJ2-1	.	TRBD1	CSVDPQGVDEQFF	TGCAGCGTTGACCCCCAGGGGGTGGATGAGCAGTTCTTC
TRBV7-6	TRBJ2-7	few	TRBD1	CASSFGTEAFDEQYF	TGTGCCAGCAGCTTCGGGACAGAAGCGTTCGACGAGCAGTACTTC
TRBV7-8	TRBJ2-5	.	.	CASSSRRVRETQYF	TGTGCCAGCAGCTCAAGACGAGTGAGGGAGACCCAGTACTTC
TRBV5-8	TRBJ2-1	.	.	CASSLEGSVYNEQFF	TGTGCCAGCAGCTTGGAGGGGTCCGTATACAATGAGCAGTTCTTC
TRBV6-5	TRBJ2-3	.	TRBD2	CASSYLSGGNTDTQYF	TGTGCCAGCAGTTACCTTAGCGGGGGGAACACAGATACGCAGTATTTT
TRBV7-2	TRBJ2-7	many	.	CASSLGREAAVYEQYF	TGTGCCAGCAGCTTAGGAAGGGAGGCCGCGGTCTACGAGCAGTACTTC
TRBV6-1	TRBJ2-5	many	.	CASRDSLETQYF	TGTGCCAGCAGGGACAGCTTAGAGACCCAGTACTTC
TRBV15	TRBJ2-3	few	.	CATSQESPWADTQYF	TGTGCCACCAGTCAGGAGTCCCCCTGGGCAGATACGCAGTATTTT
TRBV7-2	TRBJ2-5	many	.	CASTPSTAFARETQYF	TGTGCCAGCACCCCCTCAACGGCGTTTGCCCGAGAGACCCAGTACTTC